This TCR beta chain is drawn from a study of blood T cell repertoires in COVID-19. Study as a whole: The United States, Italy and Spain provided the acute and convalescent COVID-19 samples. In each case, the material was cDNA or gDNA derived from T cells, B-cell-depleted T cells, or PBMCs.

Per the authors' pipeline: Estimates of nucleated cell counts were drawn from the amplification of reference gene primers. This table comes from immunoSEQ multiplex PCR, and its TCRdb copy is limited to in-frame clones, with some not included. V and J calls plus clone size are reproduced from that table; the DNA served to infer D and trimming. The sample has 85,000 to 130,000 clones; approximately 80% are singletons. Germline assignment: CDR1 MDHEN and CDR2 SYDVKM. The V end was cut by 8 bases, the J end by 4 bases, with 15 bases between. The CDR3 extends over 13 amino acids. The specimen was peripheral blood. This sequence was found in a woman between 55 and 75 years old with acute or convalescent COVID-19. V gene TRBV28 combines with J gene TRBJ2-7, with D tentatively TRBD1 (6 bases). The CDR3 spells CASVGQWPYEQYF. The CDR3 DNA reads as TGTGCCAGCGTTGGACAGTGGCCTTACGAGCAGTACTTC.